This T cell receptor beta chain was observed in a study of metastatic and nonmetastatic thyroid tumors. The overall study: Repertoires from malignant and benign thyroid patients were compared across blood and tumor or nodule tissue. Overall study results and limits: In both blood and tumor samples, TCR beta diversity was reported significantly higher for malignant than benign nodules.

Thyroid surgery had not been preceded by any treatment in any patient. Original processing methods: For papillary thyroid cancer, a distant-metastasis classifier was constructed from CDR3 differences observed across clinicopathological groups. With MiXCR, TCRdb called clones anew from the PCR reads. Here the V and J calls rest on TCRdb's processing, not on the authors' analysis. The data show just over 40,000 clones, over 9.5% seen once. This clone was counted only a few times. Its antigen is as yet unknown. This could be a read error, since a much larger clone is one nucleotide away. Germline V CDR1 and CDR2: WNHNN, SYGVQD (reference sequence). This CDR3 is 17 amino acids long.

This clonotype originated in a female donor with papillary thyroid cancer or a benign thyroid nodule (not recorded which). Some clones in this sample may be carry-over from other donors' samples. The rearrangement uses TRBV10-1 and TRBJ2-2; TRBD1 matches 8 bases. Sequencing input: blood. The CDR3 spells CASSEYQGAVMTEELFF. Here the CDR3 DNA reads TGCGCCAGCAGTGAATACCAGGGGGCAGTTATGACCGAGGAGCTGTTTTTT.